A selection of T cell receptor beta chains follows, all from one sample in a study of spatial heterogeneity in lung cancer. TCRdb re-derived calls from the 5' RACE reads in MiXCR, one entry per CDR3 protein. The top ten hold 15% to 20% of the sample, which has 95,000 to 130,000 distinct CDR3 sequences, 9% to 15% seen once. The material sequenced was PBMCs, taken at follow-up. These receptors all stem from a male donor with early-stage non-small cell lung cancer. CDR3s include the opening cysteine and the closing phenylalanine or tryptophan. The D gene is left open where the match is weak. Size values are once, few and many counts, or a class for expanded clones, and some rows have none.

J,D,size,length,V,DNA,CDR3
TRBJ1-4,.,.,13,TRBV11-3,TGTGCCAGTCAGCGGTTGACAAATGAAAAACTGTTTTTT,CASQRLTNEKLFF
TRBJ2-3,.,.,14,TRBV5-1,TGCGCCAGCAGCTATAGTAGGGGCAGAGATACGCAGTATTTT,CASSYSRGRDTQYF
TRBJ2-1,TRBD1,few,12,TRBV9,TGTGCCAGCAGCACTCGACAGGGTGAGCAGTTCTTC,CASSTRQGEQFF
TRBJ1-1,.,few,14,TRBV9,TGTGCCAGCAGCGTAGCGGCATTAAACACTGAAGCTTTCTTT,CASSVAALNTEAFF
TRBJ2-1,.,many,15,TRBV9,TGTGCCAGCAGCGTAGCCAGGGAACGCTACAATGAGCAGTTCTTC,CASSVARERYNEQFF
TRBJ1-5,.,many,14,TRBV20-1,TGCAGTGCTAGAGGCAGGACAGTTAATCAGCCCCAGCATTTT,CSARGRTVNQPQHF
TRBJ2-1,.,few,13,TRBV7-2,TGTGCCTCCCAGGGGAGGGTTGCCAATGAGCAGTTCTTC,CASQGRVANEQFF
TRBJ2-4,.,few,17,TRBV6-5,TGTGCCAGCACTCCCTACTCATCAGGGGCGACCAAAAACATTCAGTACTTC,CASTPYSSGATKNIQYF
TRBJ1-1,.,many,13,TRBV29-1,TGCAGCGCTGAATACAGGGTCGACACTGAAGCTTTCTTT,CSAEYRVDTEAFF
TRBJ1-5,.,many,12,TRBV20-1,TGCAGTGCTAGTCTGAATCGTGAGCCCCAGCATTTT,CSASLNREPQHF
TRBJ1-1,.,.,14,TRBV5-1,TGCGCCAGCAGCCAGAGGACGGGGAACACTGAAGCTTTCTTT,CASSQRTGNTEAFF
TRBJ2-3,.,.,11,TRBV7-9,TGTGCCAGCAGCTTAGACACTCCACAGTATTTT,CASSLDTPQYF